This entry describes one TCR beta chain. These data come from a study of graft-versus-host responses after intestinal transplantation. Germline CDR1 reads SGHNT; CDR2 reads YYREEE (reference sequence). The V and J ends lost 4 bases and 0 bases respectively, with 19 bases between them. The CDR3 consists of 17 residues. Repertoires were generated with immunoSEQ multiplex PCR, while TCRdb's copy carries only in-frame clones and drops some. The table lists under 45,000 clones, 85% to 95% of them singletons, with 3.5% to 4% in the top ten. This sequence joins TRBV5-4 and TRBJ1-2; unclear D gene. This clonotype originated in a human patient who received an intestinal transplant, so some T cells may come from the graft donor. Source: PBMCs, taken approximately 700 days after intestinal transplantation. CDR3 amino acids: CASSPRRRGITNYGYTF. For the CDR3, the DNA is TGTGCCAGCAGCCCCCGCCGGCGAGGGATTACTAACTATGGCTACACCTTC.